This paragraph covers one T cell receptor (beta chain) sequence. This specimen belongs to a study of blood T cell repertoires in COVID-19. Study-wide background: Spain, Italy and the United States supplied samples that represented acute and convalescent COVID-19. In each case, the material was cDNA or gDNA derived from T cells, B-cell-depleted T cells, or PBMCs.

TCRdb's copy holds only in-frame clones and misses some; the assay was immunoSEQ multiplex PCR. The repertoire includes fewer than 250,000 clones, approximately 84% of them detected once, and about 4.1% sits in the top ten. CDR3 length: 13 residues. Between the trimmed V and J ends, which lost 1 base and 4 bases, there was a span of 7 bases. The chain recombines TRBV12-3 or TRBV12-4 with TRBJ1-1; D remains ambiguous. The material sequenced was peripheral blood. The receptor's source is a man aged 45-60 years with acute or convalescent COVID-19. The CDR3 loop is CASSLVGATEAFF. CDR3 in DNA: TGTGCCAGCAGTTTAGTGGGCGCCACTGAAGCTTTCTTT.